A selection of T cell receptor beta chains follows, all from one sample in a study of Graves' ophthalmopathy and Graves' hyperthyroidism. TCRdb processed the multiplex PCR reads anew with MiXCR; each CDR3 protein has one entry. Of a few hundred thousand distinct CDR3 sequences listed, under 45% are singletons. The specimen was peripheral blood or thyroid tissue (not recorded which). The receptors were sampled from an adult man with Graves' hyperthyroidism. Each CDR3 is given with its conserved first and last residue. D genes are given only for firm matches. Clone size is given for some rows only: seen once, a few or many times, or a class if the clone is expanded.

j_gene,v_gene,abundance,d_gene,CDR3aa,CDR3nt
TRBJ2-2,TRBV3-1,few,TRBD1,CATHDRGTGELFF,TGTGCCACCCATGACAGGGGTACCGGGGAGCTGTTTTTT
TRBJ2-5,TRBV29-1,.,TRBD1,CSLGRTGGPGETQYF,TGCAGTTTGGGTCGGACAGGGGGCCCGGGAGAGACCCAGTACTTC
TRBJ2-5,TRBV9,.,.,CASSFPVVGASFETQYF,TGTGCCAGCAGCTTCCCCGTCGTGGGGGCTAGCTTCGAGACCCAGTACTTC
TRBJ1-6,TRBV19,many,TRBD1,CASSITGGNSPLHF,TGTGCCAGTAGTATAACAGGGGGGAATTCACCCCTCCACTTT
TRBJ2-7,TRBV5-5,.,TRBD1,CASNGNPGQGTSYEQYF,TGTGCCAGCAACGGGAATCCGGGACAGGGGACCTCCTACGAGCAGTACTTC
TRBJ2-5,TRBV6-1,.,TRBD2,CASSFPSGGGETQYF,TGTGCCAGCAGTTTTCCCAGCGGGGGGGGGGAGACCCAGTACTTC
TRBJ2-7,TRBV5-1,few,.,CASSRGFGGHEQYF,TGTGCCAGCAGTAGGGGTTTTGGGGGCCACGAGCAGTACTTC
TRBJ2-5,TRBV7-2,few,TRBD2,CASSFSITSEETQYF,TGTGCCAGCAGCTTCTCTATAACTAGCGAAGAGACCCAGTACTTC
TRBJ1-2,TRBV12-3/TRBV12-4,many,TRBD1,CASTRQGRDGYTF,TGTGCCAGCACCCGACAGGGGCGGGATGGCTACACCTTC
TRBJ2-5,TRBV29-1,.,TRBD2,CSSRLAVAQETQYF,TGCAGCAGTAGACTAGCGGTAGCCCAAGAGACCCAGTACTTC
TRBJ1-4,TRBV5-4,.,TRBD1,CASSTGGGNEKLFF,TGTGCCAGCAGCACAGGGGGCGGTAATGAAAAACTGTTTTTT
TRBJ1-1,TRBV9,.,.,CASTKDQGSEAFF,TGTGCCAGCACCAAAGACCAGGGTTCTGAAGCTTTCTTT
TRBJ2-7,TRBV20-1,.,.,CSALLSSYEQYF,TGCAGTGCCCTCCTGAGCTCCTACGAGCAGTACTTC
TRBJ2-2,TRBV5-1,.,TRBD2,CASRLAGGPTGELFF,TGCGCCAGCAGGCTAGCGGGGGGACCAACCGGGGAGCTGTTTTTT
TRBJ1-5,TRBV29-1,.,.,CSVDHGSTAQHF,TGCAGCGTAGATCACGGAAGTACCGCCCAGCATTTT
TRBJ2-3,TRBV7-9,.,.,CASSPSGTASTDTQYF,TGTGCCAGCAGCCCCTCCGGGACCGCGAGCACAGATACGCAGTATTTT
TRBJ1-2,TRBV6-6,many,TRBD1,CASSDRGYYGYTF,TGTGCCAGCAGTGACAGGGGCTACTATGGCTACACCTTC
TRBJ1-6,TRBV30,.,.,CAWSVQEESPLHF,TGTGCCTGGAGTGTACAAGAAGAATCACCCCTCCACTTT
TRBJ1-1,TRBV3-1,once,TRBD1,CASSQKDRGTEAFF,TGTGCCAGCAGCCAAAAAGACAGGGGCACTGAAGCTTTCTTT
TRBJ1-5,TRBV5-1,.,.,CASSPWDSNQPQHF,TGCGCCAGCAGCCCGTGGGACAGCAATCAGCCCCAGCATTTT
TRBJ1-5,TRBV5-6,many,.,CASSLGVGIDQPQHF,TGTGCCAGCAGCTTGGGGGTGGGAATCGATCAGCCCCAGCATTTT
TRBJ1-4,TRBV19,few,TRBD1,CASGSGTGLNEKLFF,TGTGCCAGTGGATCCGGGACAGGACTAAATGAAAAACTGTTTTTT
TRBJ1-1,TRBV29-1,many,.,CSGGRDGTEAFF,TGCAGTGGAGGGAGGGATGGCACTGAAGCTTTCTTT
TRBJ2-3,TRBV7-3,.,.,CASSLGAGPSTDTQYF,TGTGCCAGCAGCTTAGGCGCGGGACCTTCCACAGATACGCAGTATTTT
TRBJ1-3,TRBV9,.,.,CASRQGTSGNTIYF,TGTGCCAGCCGCCAAGGAACCTCTGGAAACACCATATATTTT
TRBJ1-5,TRBV7-2,many,TRBD1,CASSFDRAGGNQPQHF,TGTGCCAGCAGCTTCGACAGGGCCGGAGGCAATCAGCCCCAGCATTTT
TRBJ2-4,TRBV24-1,.,.,CATSSGLAKNIQYF,TGTGCCACCAGCTCAGGACTAGCCAAAAACATTCAGTACTTC
TRBJ1-1,TRBV27,many,.,CASSRDPNTEAFF,TGTGCCAGCAGTCGTGACCCGAACACTGAAGCTTTCTTT
TRBJ2-7,TRBV7-9,few,.,CASTPSRNSYEQYF,TGTGCCAGCACCCCTAGTAGAAACTCCTACGAGCAGTACTTC
TRBJ2-5,TRBV24-1,once,.,CATSDRQGGTQYF,TGTGCCACCAGTGATCGGCAGGGAGGGACCCAGTACTTC
TRBJ2-1,TRBV7-6,many,TRBD1,CASSFNRGRGNEQFF,TGTGCCAGCAGCTTTAACAGGGGTAGGGGCAATGAGCAGTTCTTC
TRBJ1-1,TRBV29-1,.,.,CSSEQLTEAFF,TGCAGCAGTGAACAGCTCACTGAAGCTTTCTTT
TRBJ2-7,TRBV7-9,.,TRBD2,CASSPYMFRLAGASEQYF,TGTGCCAGCAGCCCTTACATGTTTCGACTAGCGGGAGCTAGTGAGCAGTACTTC
TRBJ1-5,TRBV7-9,.,.,CASSLGRPQVTQHF,TGTGCCAGCAGCTTAGGACGGCCCCAGGTGACCCAGCATTTT
TRBJ2-2,TRBV7-6,.,.,CASSPYTEDTGELFF,TGTGCCAGCAGCCCGTACACAGAGGACACCGGGGAGCTGTTTTTT
TRBJ2-7,TRBV5-1,many,TRBD1,CASSLSPGGKYEQYF,TGCGCCAGCAGCTTGAGTCCAGGGGGCAAATACGAGCAGTACTTC
TRBJ1-2,TRBV15,.,TRBD1,CATSDIEAGGAYGGYTF,TGTGCCACCAGCGACATTGAGGCAGGGGGCGCTTACGGTGGCTACACCTTC